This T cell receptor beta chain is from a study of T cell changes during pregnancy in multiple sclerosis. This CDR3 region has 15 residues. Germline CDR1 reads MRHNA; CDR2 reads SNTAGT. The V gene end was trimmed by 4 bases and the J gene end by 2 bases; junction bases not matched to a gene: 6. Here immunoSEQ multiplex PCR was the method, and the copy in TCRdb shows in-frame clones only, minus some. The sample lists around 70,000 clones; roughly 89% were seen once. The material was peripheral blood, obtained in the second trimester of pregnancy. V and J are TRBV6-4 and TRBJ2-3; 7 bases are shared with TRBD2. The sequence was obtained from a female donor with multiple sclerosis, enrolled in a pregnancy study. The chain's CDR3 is CASSATSEITDTQYF. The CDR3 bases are TGTGCCAGCAGTGCCACTAGCGAAATCACAGATACGCAGTATTTT.